These 17 T cell receptor beta chains were sequenced from one sample in a study of cytomegalovirus exposure and HLA in healthy donors. Researchers ran the PCR with 60 Vbeta and 13 Jbeta primers. Libraries were prepared by immunoSEQ multiplex PCR; TCRdb keeps only in-frame clonotypes and omits some of them. The sample holds 100,000 to 150,000 clones, around 85% seen once. Sample: PBMCs. These TCRs come from a boy aged 5 to 17 in good health and CMV-seronegative.

The CDR3 here is CASKTGASGGAPGEQFF. The DNA for the CDR3 is TGTGCCAGCAAGACAGGGGCTAGCGGGGGGGCACCGGGTGAGCAGTTCTTC. This chain uses TRBV5-6 with TRBJ2-1; 12 nucleotides match TRBD2. This CDR3 is built from 17 residues. Germline values: CDR1 SGHDT, CDR2 YYEEEE. Trimming at V came to 6 bases and at J to 9 bases, leaving 16 bases not matched to a gene.

V gene TRBV7-9 combines with J gene TRBJ2-2; D is ambiguous. Germline CDR1 SEHNR, CDR2 FQNEAQ (reference sequence). V lost 6 bases and J lost 9, with 8 bases in between. The CDR3 runs to 11 residues. CDR3 sequence: CASSLGWELFF. The CDR3 DNA sequence: TGTGCCAGCAGTCTAGGTTGGGAGCTGTTTTTT. Full variable domain (missing parts from reference TRBV7-9 and TRBJ2-2): DTGVSQNPRHKITKRGQNVTFRCDPISEHNRLYWYRQTLGQGPEFLTYFQNEAQLEKSRLLSDRFSAERPKGSFSTLEIQRTEQGDSAMYLCASSLGWELFFGEGSRLTVL.

The rearrangement joins TRBV15 to TRBJ2-7, with 9 nucleotides matching TRBD2. In germline, CDR1 is LNHNV, CDR2 YYDKDF (reference sequence). V gave up 4 bases and J gave up 4 bases; unmatched junction bases: 8. The CDR3 has 15 residues. The DNA for the CDR3 is TGTGCCACCAGCACCACCGGGACTAGCAAATACGAGCAGTACTTC. It translates to CATSTTGTSKYEQYF.

The chain employs TRBV7-2 and TRBJ2-7; 12 nucleotides agree with TRBD2. The CDR3 loop spans 15 amino acids. Germline values: CDR1 SGHTA, CDR2 FQGNSA. V shed 5 bases, J shed 5 bases, and the junction held 7 bases outside the gene matches. The CDR3 coding sequence is TGTGCCAGCAGCCCAACTAGCGGGGGGTTCAACGAGCAGTACTTC. Amino acids: CASSPTSGGFNEQYF.

CDR3: CASSLVPGQGFGETQYF. CDR3 nucleotide sequence: TGTGCCAGCAGCTTGGTCCCGGGACAGGGTTTTGGAGAGACCCAGTACTTC. The rearrangement joins TRBV5-6 to TRBJ2-5; 9 bases align to TRBD1. Per germline, CDR1 SGHDT and CDR2 YYEEEE. The junction had 10 bases not matched to a gene; V was cut back by 0 bases and J by 4 bases. The CDR3 has 17 amino acids.

The rearrangement uses TRBV7-3 and TRBJ1-2; 11 nucleotides align to TRBD1. After removal of 4 bases from V and 4 bases from J, the junction contained 11 bases not matched to a gene. CDR1 is SGHTA, CDR2 FQGTGA, per germline. The CDR3 has 17 residues. CDR3 residues: CASSYSDRGLFGYGYTF. The CDR3 DNA is TGTGCCAGCAGCTACTCGGACAGGGGGCTGTTTGGCTATGGCTACACCTTC.

The gene calls are TRBV5-4 and TRBJ2-7; 10 bases map to TRBD2. J gave up 9 bases and V 3 bases, and 9 bases lay outside the gene matches. Germline V gene data show CDR1 as SGHNT and CDR2 as YYREEE (reference sequence). The CDR3 sequence is 14 residues long. The CDR3 sequence is CASSYSGRSEVQYF. DNA of the CDR3: TGTGCCAGCAGCTATAGCGGGAGGTCTGAGGTGCAGTACTTC.

CDR3 sequence reads: CASSEIAGGTDTQYF. The CDR3 DNA reads TGTGCCAGTAGCGAGATAGCGGGGGGGACAGATACGCAGTATTTT. J is TRBJ2-3 and V is TRBV19; TRBD2 aligns across 11 bases. Trimming took 6 bases from V and 3 from J; bases not matched to a gene: 5. CDR3 length: 15 residues. Germline CDR1 is LNHDA and CDR2 is SQIVND (reference sequence).

The V gene is TRBV27, the J gene TRBJ2-1; 14 bases line up with TRBD2. V dropped 4 bases and J dropped 8; count of bases not matched to a gene: 7. Germline values: CDR1 MNHEY, CDR2 SMNVEV (reference sequence). The length of the CDR3 is 16 residues. The CDR3: CASSSGLAGVGYEQFF. The CDR3 nucleotides read TGTGCCAGCAGTTCGGGACTAGCGGGAGTAGGGTATGAGCAGTTCTTC.

On this clone: One junction end does not reproduce the germline sequence, and a read error may be involved. V gene TRBV4-1 combines with J gene TRBJ2-7; 9 nucleotides line up with TRBD1. The CDR3 contains 16 residues. The V gene's germline CDR1 is MGHRA and CDR2 YSYEKL. The DNA for the CDR3 is TGCGCCAGCAGCCAAGATCAGGGACAGGGCTCCGACGAGCAGTACTTC. Its protein product is CASSQDQGQGSDEQYF.

This clone was seen a few times. The rearrangement links TRBV5-4 to TRBJ1-4; 9 bases map to TRBD1. Germline V CDR1 and CDR2: SGHNT, YYREEE (reference sequence). The V and J ends lost 6 bases and 6 bases, in that order; junction bases with no gene match: 6. This CDR3 region has 14 residues. The CDR3 nucleotides read TGTGCCAGCACACACAGGGGGCTGGATGAAAAACTGTTTTTT. Amino acid sequence: CASTHRGLDEKLFF.

V and J are TRBV6-6 and TRBJ2-7, with 8 bases aligning to TRBD2. The CDR3 runs to 16 residues. J gave up 3 bases and V 7 bases, and 14 bases lay outside the gene matches. Germline V lookup: CDR1 MNHNY, CDR2 SVGAGI (reference sequence). This CDR3 reads CASTKQIAGPNYEQYF. CDR3 DNA sequence: TGTGCCAGCACCAAACAGATAGCGGGACCAAACTACGAGCAGTACTTC.

This sequence joins TRBV7-6 and TRBJ2-5, with D perhaps matching TRBD2 (6 bases). Germline-derived CDR1 and CDR2 are SGHVS and FNYEAQ. Between the trimmed V and J ends, which lost 5 bases and 5 bases, there was a span of 18 bases. CDR3 length equals 15 residues. This CDR3 reads CASSAPGLLGETQYF. CDR3 nucleotides: TGTGCCAGCAGCGCGCCGGGACTCCTAGGGGAGACCCAGTACTTC.

The CDR3 DNA is TGTGCCAGCAGCTTACAGGGGGGTCAGCCCCAGCATTTT. Its protein is CASSLQGGQPQHF. The chain carries TRBV5-4 and TRBJ1-5, with 8 bases aligning to TRBD1. CDR1 is SGHNT, CDR2 YYREEE, per germline (reference sequence). Trimming took 2 bases from V and 6 from J; bases not matched to a gene: 1. The CDR3 has 13 residues.

The chain combines TRBV5-1 with TRBJ2-5; TRBD2 agrees at 10 bases. Germline CDR1 SGHRS, CDR2 YFSETQ. Trimming took 0 bases from V and 5 from J; bases not matched to a gene: 7. CDR3 length: 16 amino acids. CDR3 sequence reads: CASSLAGTSAGETQYF. The CDR3 nucleotides read TGCGCCAGCAGCTTGGCCGGGACTAGCGCCGGTGAGACCCAGTACTTC.

The chain has TRBV11-1 and TRBJ2-3, with 9 positions matching TRBD1. The CDR3 runs 16 residues. The V gene end was trimmed by 3 bases and the J gene end by 2 bases; junction bases not matched to a gene: 6. In germline, CDR1 is SGHAT, CDR2 FQDESV (reference sequence). The CDR3 sequence is CASSFADRGFTDTQYF. In DNA, the CDR3 is TGTGCCAGCAGCTTCGCAGACAGGGGGTTCACAGATACGCAGTATTTT. The entire variable domain, with the rest obtained from reference TRBV11-1 and TRBJ2-3, is as follows: EAEVAQSPRYKITEKSQAVAFWCDPISGHATLYWYRQILGQGPELLVQFQDESVVDDSQLPKDRFSAERLKGVDSTLKIQPAELGDSAMYLCASSFADRGFTDTQYFGPGTRLTVL.

The table lists this clone with a few counts. The chain is built from TRBV7-9 and TRBJ1-1; D not certain. V was trimmed by 2 bases and J by 3 bases, leaving 7 bases between them. The V gene's germline CDR1 is SEHNR and CDR2 FQNEAQ (reference sequence). The CDR3 is made up of 13 amino acids. The chain's CDR3 is CASSLLPDTEAFF. CDR3 DNA sequence: TGTGCCAGCAGCTTACTACCGGACACTGAAGCTTTCTTT.